The 24 T cell receptor beta chains listed next were all sequenced from one sample in a study of control samples from healthy donors and cancer patients. The protocol was immunoSEQ multiplex PCR, while the TCRdb copy is restricted to in-frame clones and leaves out a portion. Of about 96,000 clones listed, 85% to 95% are singletons. Source material: blood. These receptors were taken from a man aged 18-30 years in good health.

This clone appeared a single time. V usage is TRBV30 and J usage is TRBJ1-2; 8 bases map to TRBD1. The V gene's germline CDR1 is GTSNPN and CDR2 SVGIG (reference sequence). The V segment lost 4 bases and the J segment 4 bases; nucleotides outside the gene matches: 5. The CDR3 runs to 13 residues. CDR3 nucleotide sequence: TGTGCCTGGACAGGGGGCGATTTCTATGGCTACACCTTC. Its protein product is CAWTGGDFYGYTF.

J is TRBJ1-5 and V is TRBV5-5, with TRBD1 identical over 12 bases. The CDR3 covers 16 residues. Germline values: CDR1 SGHKS, CDR2 YYEKEE (reference sequence). Trimming at V came to 4 bases and at J to 6 bases, leaving 8 bases not matched to a gene. This CDR3 reads CASSHGGQGASQPQHF. CDR3 nucleotide sequence: TGTGCCAGCAGCCATGGGGGACAGGGGGCGAGTCAGCCCCAGCATTTT.

The chain combines TRBV10-3 with TRBJ2-3; D is uncertain. CDR3 length: 14 residues. The V and J ends lost 0 bases and 2 bases respectively, with 6 bases between them. Per germline, CDR1 ENHRY and CDR2 SYGVKD. DNA of the CDR3: TGTGCCATCAGTGAGTCCCACTTCACAGATACGCAGTATTTT. As protein: CAISESHFTDTQYF.

The chain has TRBV6-5 and TRBJ2-6, with D perhaps TRBD1 (6 bases). The CDR3 contains 15 residues. CDR1 MNHEY and CDR2 SVGAGI come from the germline V gene. Trimming pared 10 bases from V and 2 bases from J, leaving 15 bases between. The CDR3 region is CAITPTGTGANVLTF. The CDR3 nucleotides read TGTGCCATCACCCCTACAGGGACTGGGGCCAACGTCCTGACTTTC.

V usage is TRBV10-3 and J usage is TRBJ1-2; no clear D gene. V dropped 7 bases and J dropped 4 bases, with 13 bases sitting between them. CDR3 length equals 13 residues. Germline values: CDR1 ENHRY, CDR2 SYGVKD. CDR3 coding DNA: TGTGCCATCATCGGAGAGGGTGGCTATGGCTACACCTTC. Residues: CAIIGEGGYGYTF.

V and J are TRBV6-5 and TRBJ1-4; no reliable D call. Germline lookup yields CDR1 MNHEY and CDR2 SVGAGI. The CDR3 has 15 residues. V dropped 10 bases and J dropped 4 bases, with 19 bases sitting between them. The CDR3 loop reads CATNQNAGVNEKLFF. The CDR3, as DNA: TGTGCCACCAATCAAAATGCGGGCGTTAATGAAAAACTGTTTTTT.

The chain employs TRBV11-1 and TRBJ2-7; D remains unclear. There are 12 residues in the CDR3. From germline, CDR1 is SGHAT and CDR2 FQDESV (reference sequence). The V and J ends lost 4 bases and 4 bases respectively, with 8 bases between them. The CDR3 sequence: CASSSGAYEQYF. CDR3 nucleotides: TGTGCCAGCAGCTCCGGTGCGTACGAGCAGTACTTC.

The chain joins TRBV27 to TRBJ2-7; 12 nucleotides align to TRBD2. The ends lost 6 bases at V and 8 bases at J; junction bases unmatched: 11. This CDR3 has 15 amino acids. The germline V gene encodes CDR1 MNHEY and CDR2 SMNVEV (reference sequence). Here the CDR3 reads CASRTSGGTSGKQYF. The CDR3 DNA reads TGTGCCAGCAGGACTAGCGGGGGTACCTCTGGAAAGCAGTACTTC.

The rearrangement uses TRBV12-5 and TRBJ1-1; tentatively, D is TRBD1 (6 bases). V lost 1 base, J lost 6 bases, and 15 bases lay in between. This CDR3 has 15 amino acids. In germline, CDR1 is LGHNT, CDR2 FRNRAP. CDR3 DNA sequence: TGTGCTAGTGGTTTGGAGCTAGGGGGGTGGCCTGAAGCTTTCTTT. It yields the protein CASGLELGGWPEAFF.

The CDR3 protein is CSVEDGQAGLNYGYTF. Here the CDR3 DNA reads TGCAGCGTTGAAGATGGACAGGCAGGGTTAAACTATGGCTACACCTTC. The chain has TRBV29-1 and TRBJ1-2; 7 bases match TRBD1. CDR1 is SQVTM, CDR2 ANQGSEA, per germline. CDR3 length: 16 amino acids. Losses at the gene ends were 0 bases for V and 2 bases for J; bases not matched to a gene: 9.

The chain recombines TRBV19 with TRBJ1-4; D gene unclear. Trimming stripped 4 bases from V and 8 bases from J, with 17 bases between. The germline V gene has CDR1 LNHDA and CDR2 SQIVND (reference sequence). The CDR3 sequence is 15 residues long. This chain's CDR3 is CASSRQEASDEKLFF. CDR3 coding DNA: TGTGCCAGTAGTAGGCAGGAGGCCTCTGACGAAAAACTGTTTTTT.

The chain carries TRBV27 and TRBJ1-2; tentatively, D is TRBD1 (6 bases). Trimming shortened V by 6 bases and J by 3 bases, and 20 bases separated the two germline ends. Germline V lookup: CDR1 MNHEY, CDR2 SMNVEV (reference sequence). The CDR3 sequence is 16 residues long. The chain's CDR3 is CASRPTLLGGHYGYTF. The CDR3 DNA sequence: TGTGCCAGCAGGCCCACCCTTCTGGGGGGCCACTATGGCTACACCTTC.

The gene calls are TRBV5-1 and TRBJ1-4; 7 nucleotides agree with TRBD1. Germline-derived CDR1 and CDR2 are SGHRS and YFSETQ. V dropped 4 bases and J dropped 5; count of bases not matched to a gene: 11. The CDR3 loop spans 16 amino acids. This chain's CDR3 is CASSVGRTGGNEKLFF. CDR3 sequence (DNA): TGCGCCAGCAGCGTCGGCAGGACAGGAGGGAATGAAAAACTGTTTTTT.

The chain joins TRBV11-3 to TRBJ2-1; weak D call: TRBD1 (5 bases). This CDR3 region has 14 residues. The V end lost 1 base, the J end lost 8 bases, and 12 bases lay between the germline ends. The germline V gene encodes CDR1 SGHNT and CDR2 YENEEA. This CDR3 reads CASSLGGPNYEQFF. The CDR3 DNA reads as TGTGCCAGCAGCTTAGGGGGCCCTAATTATGAGCAGTTCTTC.

This sequence joins TRBV18 and TRBJ2-7; 7 bases line up with TRBD2. J lost 1 base, V lost 3 bases, and 6 bases had no gene match. This CDR3 region has 15 residues. Per the germline V gene, CDR1 is KGHSH and CDR2 is LQKENI. CDR3 nucleotide sequence: TGTGCCAGCTCACCTCTCCTAGCGGAATCCTACGAGCAGTACTTC. Its protein is CASSPLLAESYEQYF.

The chain is built from TRBV30 and TRBJ1-4, with 10 bases identical to TRBD1. CDR1 and CDR2 from the germline V gene are GTSNPN and SVGIG (reference sequence). The length of the CDR3 is 16 residues. J gave up 8 bases and V 2 bases, and 11 bases lay outside the gene matches. CDR3 nucleotide sequence: TGTGCCTGGAGTCCCCGAACCGGGACAGGGGAGGAAAAACTGTTTTTT. Translating gives CAWSPRTGTGEEKLFF.

The chain links TRBV27 to TRBJ2-2; no clear D. Trimming pared 4 bases from V and 1 base from J, leaving 4 bases between. The germline CDR1 and CDR2 sequences are MNHEY and SMNVEV (reference sequence). The CDR3 covers 13 residues. The CDR3 nucleotides are TGTGCCAGCAGTTACCAGAACACCGGGGAGCTGTTTTTT. Encoded protein: CASSYQNTGELFF.

The chain couples TRBV6-2 or TRBV6-3 to TRBJ1-5, with unresolved D. Trimming pared 4 bases from V and 5 bases from J, leaving 15 bases between. Germline CDR1 reads MNHEY; CDR2 reads SVGEGT. This CDR3 spans 15 amino acids. As DNA, the CDR3 is TGTGCCAGCAGTTCCTCGGCCCCGCGGCATCAGCCCCAGCATTTT. It specifies CASSSSAPRHQPQHF.

The rearrangement links TRBV9 to TRBJ2-1; 11 bases map to TRBD2. The junction had 1 base not matched to a gene; V was cut back by 3 bases and J by 8 bases. CDR3 length equals 13 residues. The germline gives CDR1 SGDLS, CDR2 YYNGEE. The CDR3 sequence is CASSAGLADEQFF. CDR3 nucleotide sequence: TGTGCCAGCAGCGCGGGACTAGCGGATGAGCAGTTCTTC.

The V gene is TRBV6-2 or TRBV6-3, the J gene TRBJ1-5, with D unclear. V shed 2 bases and J shed 7 bases, with 12 bases lying between them. This CDR3 has 14 residues. CDR1 and CDR2 (germline): MNHEY, SVGEGT. The CDR3 here is CASSYGLANQPQHF. CDR3 nucleotide sequence: TGTGCCAGCAGTTACGGGTTGGCGAACCAGCCCCAGCATTTT.

The chain uses TRBV27 and TRBJ2-3; no firm D call. Germline values: CDR1 MNHEY, CDR2 SMNVEV (reference sequence). V gave up 7 bases and J gave up 0 bases, with 2 bases separating them. The CDR3 totals 11 residues. CDR3 DNA: TGTGCCAGCACTAGCACAGATACGCAGTATTTT. It encodes CASTSTDTQYF.

This clone was picked up one time. The chain combines TRBV24-1 with TRBJ1-1; no clear D. V lost 0 bases and J lost 5, with 3 bases in between. CDR3 length: 12 amino acids. Germline V gene sequence: CDR1 KGHDR, CDR2 SFDVKD. The CDR3 spells CATSDLVTEAFF. The CDR3 nucleotides are TGTGCCACCAGTGATTTGGTAACTGAAGCTTTCTTT.

This clone occurred once. This rearrangement joins TRBV6-1 to TRBJ2-7; perhaps TRBD1 as D (5 bases). The ends were cut back, 2 bases at V and 4 bases at J, with 9 bases in the middle. Germline assignment: CDR1 MNHNS and CDR2 SASEGT. The CDR3 extends over 13 amino acids. CDR3 region: CASSEWGSYEQYF. In DNA, the CDR3 is TGTGCCAGCAGTGAATGGGGCTCGTACGAGCAGTACTTC.

The chain joins TRBV12-3 or TRBV12-4 to TRBJ1-1; possibly TRBD1 for D (5 bases). The CDR3 has 13 amino acids. Trimming stripped 7 bases from V and 8 bases from J, with 17 bases between. The DNA of the CDR3 is TGTGCCAGCAATCCTGGGGCGGGGACGGAAGCTTTCTTT. It yields the protein CASNPGAGTEAFF.